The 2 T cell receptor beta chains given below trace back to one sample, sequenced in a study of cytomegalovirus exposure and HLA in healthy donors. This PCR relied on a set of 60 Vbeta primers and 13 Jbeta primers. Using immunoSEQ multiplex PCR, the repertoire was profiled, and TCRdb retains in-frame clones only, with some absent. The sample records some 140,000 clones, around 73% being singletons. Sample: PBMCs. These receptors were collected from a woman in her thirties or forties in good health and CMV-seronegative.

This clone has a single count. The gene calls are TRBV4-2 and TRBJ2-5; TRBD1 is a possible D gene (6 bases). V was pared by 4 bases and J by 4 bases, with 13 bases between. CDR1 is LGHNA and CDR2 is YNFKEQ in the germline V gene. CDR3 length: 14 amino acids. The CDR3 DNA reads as TGTGCCAGCAGCCCGGACTTACAGGGAGAGACCCAGTACTTC. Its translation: CASSPDLQGETQYF.

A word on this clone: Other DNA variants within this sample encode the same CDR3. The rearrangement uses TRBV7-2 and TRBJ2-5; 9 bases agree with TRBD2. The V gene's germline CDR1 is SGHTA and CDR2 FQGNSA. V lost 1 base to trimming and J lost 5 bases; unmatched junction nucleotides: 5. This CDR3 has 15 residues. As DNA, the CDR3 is TGTGCCAGCAGCTTAGGTAGCGGGGGTTCTGAGACCCAGTACTTC. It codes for CASSLGSGGSETQYF.